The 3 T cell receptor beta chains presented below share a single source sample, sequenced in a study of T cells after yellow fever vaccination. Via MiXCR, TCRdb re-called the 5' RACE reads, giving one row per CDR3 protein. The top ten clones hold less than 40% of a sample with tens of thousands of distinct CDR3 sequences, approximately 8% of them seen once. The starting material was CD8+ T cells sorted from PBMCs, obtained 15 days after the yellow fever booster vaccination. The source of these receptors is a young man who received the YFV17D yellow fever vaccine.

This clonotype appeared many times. The DNA for the CDR3 is TGTGCCAGCAGTGAGGGCACCGGGGAGCTGTTTTTT. Its translation: CASSEGTGELFF. The chain has TRBV6-4 and TRBJ2-2; D ambiguous. The CDR3 has 12 residues. The germline CDR1 and CDR2 sequences are MRHNA and SNTAGT. Trimming left V 3 bases short and J 4 bases short, with 3 bases between.

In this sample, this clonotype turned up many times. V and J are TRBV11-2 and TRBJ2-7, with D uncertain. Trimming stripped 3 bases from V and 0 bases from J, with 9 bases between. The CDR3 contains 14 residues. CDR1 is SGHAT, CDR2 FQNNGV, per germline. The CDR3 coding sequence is TGTGCCAGCAGCTTTTTCCCTAGCTCCTACGAGCAGTACTTC. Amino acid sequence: CASSFFPSSYEQYF.

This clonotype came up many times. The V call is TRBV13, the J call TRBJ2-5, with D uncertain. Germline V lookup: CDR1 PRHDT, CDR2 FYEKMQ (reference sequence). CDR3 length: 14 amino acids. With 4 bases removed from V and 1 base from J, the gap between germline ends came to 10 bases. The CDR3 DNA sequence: TGTGCCAGCAGCTCGGACCGGTCCCAAGAGACCCAGTACTTC. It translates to CASSSDRSQETQYF.